This entry lists 9 T cell receptor beta chains sequenced from one sample in a study of blood T cells in healthy people across ages. A sample-barcoded 5' primer and a J-beta primer mix were used in a second PCR of roughly 7 to 11 cycles. TCRdb reanalysed the 5' RACE reads using MiXCR and keeps one entry per CDR3 protein. The sample yields about 760,000 distinct CDR3 sequences, approximately 60% seen once. The source material was blood. The receptors here all came from a man aged 40-49 years in good health.

Only a few counts were recorded for this clonotype. The chain combines TRBV7-9 with TRBJ2-1, with D unresolved. The CDR3 is 12 residues long. V lost 4 bases, J lost 11 bases, and 12 bases lay in between. Germline V gene data show CDR1 as SEHNR and CDR2 as FQNEAQ (reference sequence). CDR3 in amino acids: CASSSAGGKQFF. CDR3 nucleotide sequence: TGTGCCAGCAGCTCCGCCGGCGGTAAGCAGTTCTTC.

The rearrangement joins TRBV3-1 to TRBJ1-1; D gene ambiguous. The V gene's germline CDR1 is LGHDT and CDR2 YNNKEL (reference sequence). The ends were cut back, 3 bases at V and 1 base at J, with 9 bases in the middle. This CDR3 spans 14 amino acids. The CDR3 loop reads CASSQNRGNTEAFF. Written as DNA, the CDR3 is TGTGCCAGCAGCCAGAATAGAGGGAACACTGAAGCTTTCTTT.

V usage is TRBV6-5 and J usage is TRBJ1-2; TRBD1 aligns across 8 bases. V lost 6 bases and J lost 2; bases outside the gene matches: 5. Germline V gene lookup returns CDR1 MNHEY and CDR2 SVGAGI. This CDR3 region has 14 residues. CDR3: CASRRGQGNYGYTF. The DNA for the CDR3 is TGTGCCAGCAGGCGTGGACAGGGAAACTATGGCTACACCTTC.

This sequence joins TRBV5-1 and TRBJ2-4; 8 bases align to TRBD1. The DNA matches TRBJ2-7 better at its end, which makes the J call doubtful. This CDR3 contains 16 residues. Germline V CDR1 and CDR2: SGHRS, YFSETQ. The CDR3 sequence: CASSPLSLDRDYEQYF. The CDR3 DNA reads TGCGCCAGCAGCCCTCTGTCGTTGGACAGGGATTACGAGCAGTACTTC.

This clonotype was recorded a few times. This sequence joins TRBV2 and TRBJ1-2; 7 bases are a match to TRBD1. Germline values: CDR1 SNHLY, CDR2 FYNNEI. The CDR3 is 13 residues long. V lost 6 bases to trimming and J lost 6 bases; unmatched junction nucleotides: 7. The CDR3 here is CASRTGLSHGYTF. The CDR3 coding sequence is TGTGCCAGCAGGACAGGGCTAAGTCATGGCTACACCTTC.

J is TRBJ1-5 and V is TRBV7-9, with a weak D call TRBD1 (6 bases). In germline, CDR1 is SEHNR, CDR2 FQNEAQ (reference sequence). CDR3 length equals 15 residues. The germline V and J ends were trimmed by 3 bases and 3 bases, with 12 bases remaining between them. The chain's CDR3 is CASSLGRGLNQPQHF. In DNA, the CDR3 is TGTGCCAGCAGCTTGGGCAGGGGACTCAATCAGCCCCAGCATTTT.

This chain uses TRBV4-3 with TRBJ2-7; 8 nucleotides line up with TRBD1. This CDR3 has 15 residues. Germline V gene data show CDR1 as LGHNA and CDR2 as YSLEER. V lost 1 base and J lost 2; bases outside the gene matches: 4. CDR3 DNA sequence: TGCGCCAGCAGCCAAGGCGTCAGGGGGCCCTACGAGCAGTACTTC. Amino acids: CASSQGVRGPYEQYF.

The chain employs TRBV28 and TRBJ2-7; 7 bases fit TRBD1. Germline CDR1 and CDR2: MDHEN and SYDVKM. Trimming at V came to 10 bases and at J to 2 bases, leaving 14 bases not matched to a gene. The CDR3 is made up of 15 amino acids. The CDR3 nucleotides read TGTGCCACCAAATTCAGGGCGCAGGGGGCCTACGAGCAGTACTTC. Its translation is CATKFRAQGAYEQYF.

This clonotype turned up a few times. V and J are TRBV10-2 and TRBJ1-2; maybe TRBD1 (5 bases). V gave up 6 bases and J gave up 2 bases, with 13 bases separating them. The CDR3 is 14 residues long. Germline CDR1 is WSHSY and CDR2 is SAAADI. The CDR3 loop reads CASSPGRGNYGYTF. The CDR3 DNA reads as TGCGCCAGCAGCCCAGGGCGGGGGAACTATGGCTACACCTTC.